Presented here are 21 T cell receptor beta chains from one specimen sequenced in a study of cytomegalovirus exposure and HLA in healthy donors. Only in-frame clones appear in the TCRdb table, and some are missing; sequencing was by immunoSEQ multiplex PCR. The repertoire consists of 90,000 or so clones, with roughly 85% occurring once and the leading ten covering 20%. The sequencing input was PBMCs. The receptors stem from a man aged 18 to 35 in good health and CMV-seropositive.

DNA of the CDR3: TGCAGTGCTAGGACAGGGGGCATTCAGTACTTC. Translation gives CSARTGGIQYF. The chain has TRBV20-1 and TRBJ2-4, with 9 nucleotides matching TRBD1. J was trimmed by 9 bases and V by 3 bases; bases with no gene match: 0. The CDR3 is 11 residues long. Germline lookup yields CDR1 DFQATT and CDR2 SNEGSKA (reference sequence).

This clone has a single count. The chain joins TRBV29-1 to TRBJ2-1; 11 nucleotides align to TRBD1. Per germline, CDR1 SQVTM and CDR2 ANQGSEA. The CDR3 runs 13 residues. V lost 6 bases and J lost 10; bases outside the gene matches: 8. The CDR3 sequence: CSVGSGTGGEQFF. Written as DNA, the CDR3 is TGCAGCGTCGGGTCCGGGACAGGGGGGGAGCAGTTCTTC.

The V call is TRBV7-9, the J call TRBJ1-1; D might be TRBD1 (5 bases). The germline V gene has CDR1 SEHNR and CDR2 FQNEAQ (reference sequence). Trimming pared 6 bases from V and 3 bases from J, leaving 8 bases between. CDR3 length: 12 amino acids. CDR3 sequence reads: CASRGGHTEAFF. CDR3 sequence (DNA): TGTGCCAGCAGGGGGGGACACACTGAAGCTTTCTTT.

The rearrangement links TRBV4-1 to TRBJ1-1; 11 bases are a match to TRBD1. Germline lookup yields CDR1 MGHRA and CDR2 YSYEKL. V lost 3 bases to trimming and J lost 4 bases; unmatched junction nucleotides: 7. The CDR3 length is 16 residues. The CDR3 DNA is TGCGCCAGCAGCCAGGGGACAGGGGGAGTTTTCACTGAAGCTTTCTTT. Translating gives CASSQGTGGVFTEAFF.

The CDR3 sequence is CASSLTPPERNEQFF. For the CDR3, the DNA is TGTGCCAGCAGTCTTACTCCTCCCGAGAGGAATGAGCAGTTCTTC. The J gene is TRBJ2-1, the V gene TRBV27; D remains ambiguous. CDR1 is MNHEY and CDR2 is SMNVEV in the germline V gene (reference sequence). There are 15 residues in the CDR3. Trimming cost V 5 bases and J 7 bases, with 18 bases left between them.

The chain combines TRBV6-4 with TRBJ2-1, with 8 bases fitting TRBD2. There are 17 residues in the CDR3. Trimming removed 6 bases from V and 8 bases from J; junction bases left unmatched: 18. The germline gives CDR1 MRHNA, CDR2 SNTAGT. This CDR3 reads CASSSAGLAASRDEQFF. As DNA, the CDR3 is TGTGCCAGCAGCTCAGCAGGACTAGCAGCATCGAGGGATGAGCAGTTCTTC.

There are a few counts of this clone. The V gene is TRBV28, the J gene TRBJ2-7; 10 nucleotides align to TRBD2. Trimming took 6 bases from V and 0 from J; bases not matched to a gene: 5. CDR1 and CDR2 from the germline V gene are MDHEN and SYDVKM. CDR3 size: 15 residues. The CDR3 DNA reads as TGTGCCAGCAGACGGACTAGCGGCAGCTCCTACGAGCAGTACTTC. This codes for CASRRTSGSSYEQYF. The whole variable domain, filled in from reference TRBV28 and TRBJ2-7, reads DVKVTQSSRYLVKRTGEKVFLECVQDMDHENMFWYRQDPGLGLRLIYFSYDVKMKEKGDIPEGYSVSREKKERFSLILESASTNQTSMYLCASRRTSGSSYEQYFGPGTRLTVT.

This clone was seen just once. The gene calls are TRBV14 and TRBJ1-1; the match to TRBD1 covers 10 bases. The CDR3 spans 15 residues. The ends lost 4 bases at V and 6 bases at J; junction bases unmatched: 8. Germline V CDR1 and CDR2: SGHDN, FVKESK. CDR3 in DNA: TGTGCCAGCAGCCCCTGGGACAGGGGTTTCGCTGAAGCTTTCTTT. Protein product: CASSPWDRGFAEAFF. The full variable domain, its missing parts supplied by reference TRBV14 and TRBJ1-1, is EAGVTQFPSHSVIEKGQTVTLRCDPISGHDNLYWYRRVMGKEIKFLLHFVKESKQDESGMPNNRFLAERTGGTYSTLKVQPAELEDSGVYFCASSPWDRGFAEAFFGQGTRLTVV.

The chain couples TRBV19 to TRBJ2-2, with TRBD2 matching over 7 bases. In germline, CDR1 is LNHDA, CDR2 SQIVND (reference sequence). CDR3 length: 16 amino acids. J lost 2 bases, V lost 5 bases, and 8 bases had no gene match. DNA of the CDR3: TGTGCCAGTAGTGTACGGACTAGAACTAACACCGGGGAGCTGTTTTTT. As protein: CASSVRTRTNTGELFF.

The chain carries TRBV19 and TRBJ1-1, with D possibly being TRBD1 (6 bases). The germline V and J ends were trimmed by 6 bases and 4 bases, with 15 bases remaining between them. CDR1 and CDR2 (germline): LNHDA, SQIVND (reference sequence). The CDR3 extends over 14 amino acids. CDR3 nucleotides: TGTGCCAGTAGGCCAACAGGGCCTGGCACTGAAGCTTTCTTT. This codes for CASRPTGPGTEAFF.

V gene TRBV11-2 combines with J gene TRBJ2-7; TRBD1 might be the D (6 bases). Between the trimmed V and J ends, which lost 6 bases and 3 bases, there was a span of 15 bases. The germline V gene encodes CDR1 SGHAT and CDR2 FQNNGV. The CDR3 spans 14 residues. The DNA for the CDR3 is TGTGCCAGCAGTAGACCCGGGACAATCTACGAGCAGTACGTC. It codes for CASSRPGTIYEQYV.

Concerning this clone: The same CDR3 arises from other DNA sequences in this sample as well. The chain couples TRBV27 to TRBJ2-1, with 7 bases lining up with TRBD1. Trimming took 5 bases from V and 6 from J; bases not matched to a gene: 1. CDR1 is MNHEY, CDR2 SMNVEV, per germline (reference sequence). This CDR3 contains 12 residues. CDR3 in DNA: TGTGCCAGCAGTAGACAGGGCAATGAGCAGTTCTTC. It specifies CASSRQGNEQFF.

This clone has just a few counts. The rearrangement uses TRBV4-2 and TRBJ2-7; TRBD2 matches 13 bases. Trimming cost V 1 base and J 4 bases; bases outside gene matches: 1. CDR1 and CDR2 (germline): LGHNA, YNFKEQ. CDR3 length equals 15 residues. The CDR3 reads CASSQGLAGGYEQYF. The DNA for the CDR3 is TGTGCCAGCAGCCAAGGACTAGCGGGAGGTTACGAGCAGTACTTC.

This chain connects TRBV19 to TRBJ1-1; D remains unclear. V was clipped by 5 bases and J by 1 base, with 11 bases between them. This CDR3 has 14 amino acids. The V gene's germline CDR1 is LNHDA and CDR2 SQIVND (reference sequence). The CDR3 here is CASSPSRGNTEAFF. The CDR3 nucleotides read TGTGCCAGTAGTCCCTCGCGGGGGAACACTGAAGCTTTCTTT.

The chain joins TRBV27 to TRBJ2-2; D is possibly TRBD1 (7 bases). V shed 11 bases and J shed 1 base, with 11 bases lying between them. Germline V gene lookup returns CDR1 MNHEY and CDR2 SMNVEV (reference sequence). CDR3 length: 13 residues. The DNA for the CDR3 is TGTGCCTGCGGGACAGAGAACACCGGGGAGCTGTTTTTT. Its translation is CACGTENTGELFF.

This chain links TRBV27 with TRBJ2-1; tentative D call: TRBD1 (6 bases). The V gene's germline CDR1 is MNHEY and CDR2 SMNVEV (reference sequence). V lost 6 bases to trimming and J lost 2 bases, with 17 bases between them. This CDR3 contains 16 residues. The CDR3 protein is CASSPGVLRPYNEQFF. CDR3 nucleotides: TGTGCCAGCAGCCCAGGGGTTCTGAGACCCTACAATGAGCAGTTCTTC.

The J gene is TRBJ2-7, the V gene TRBV6-4, with TRBD2 matching over 10 bases. The CDR3 has 15 amino acids. Germline V gene lookup returns CDR1 MRHNA and CDR2 SNTAGT. V was pared by 6 bases and J by 4 bases, with 9 bases of the junction left unmatched. DNA for the CDR3: TGTGCCAGCAGCTACGTGGCTAGCGGGAGTTACGAGCAGTACGTC. It encodes CASSYVASGSYEQYV.

The chain combines TRBV2 with TRBJ2-3, with D hard to call. The V and J ends lost 2 bases and 4 bases respectively, with 13 bases between them. This CDR3 region has 15 residues. CDR1 and CDR2 (germline): SNHLY, FYNNEI. The CDR3 loop reads CASSEKFYLPDTQYF. The CDR3 nucleotides are TGTGCCAGCAGTGAAAAATTCTACCTCCCAGATACGCAGTATTTT.

The V call is TRBV7-6, the J call TRBJ2-2; no definite D call. V lost 4 bases, J lost 3 bases, and 6 bases lay in between. The germline gives CDR1 SGHVS, CDR2 FNYEAQ. CDR3 length: 13 residues. CDR3 nucleotides: TGTGCCAGCAGCTCCCCAGACACCGGGGAGCTGTTTTTT. This translates into CASSSPDTGELFF.

The chain has TRBV28 and TRBJ2-1; D possibly corresponds to TRBD2 (6 bases). Germline V CDR1 and CDR2: MDHEN, SYDVKM. Trimming took off 5 bases at V and 1 base at J, with 18 bases between the two ends. The CDR3 runs to 17 residues. The CDR3 DNA reads TGTGCCAGCAGTCTCACGGGGACTCCTGATTCCTACAATGAGCAGTTCTTC. As protein: CASSLTGTPDSYNEQFF. Complete variable domain (other parts from reference TRBV28 and TRBJ2-1): DVKVTQSSRYLVKRTGEKVFLECVQDMDHENMFWYRQDPGLGLRLIYFSYDVKMKEKGDIPEGYSVSREKKERFSLILESASTNQTSMYLCASSLTGTPDSYNEQFFGPGTRLTVL.

This clone came up once. V and J are TRBV19 and TRBJ1-1; D gene uncertain. The germline CDR1 and CDR2 sequences are LNHDA and SQIVND (reference sequence). V lost 9 bases, J lost 1 base, and 6 bases lay in between. The CDR3 spans 11 residues. The CDR3 loop reads CASTENTEAFF. The CDR3 nucleotides read TGTGCCAGCACTGAGAACACTGAAGCTTTCTTT.